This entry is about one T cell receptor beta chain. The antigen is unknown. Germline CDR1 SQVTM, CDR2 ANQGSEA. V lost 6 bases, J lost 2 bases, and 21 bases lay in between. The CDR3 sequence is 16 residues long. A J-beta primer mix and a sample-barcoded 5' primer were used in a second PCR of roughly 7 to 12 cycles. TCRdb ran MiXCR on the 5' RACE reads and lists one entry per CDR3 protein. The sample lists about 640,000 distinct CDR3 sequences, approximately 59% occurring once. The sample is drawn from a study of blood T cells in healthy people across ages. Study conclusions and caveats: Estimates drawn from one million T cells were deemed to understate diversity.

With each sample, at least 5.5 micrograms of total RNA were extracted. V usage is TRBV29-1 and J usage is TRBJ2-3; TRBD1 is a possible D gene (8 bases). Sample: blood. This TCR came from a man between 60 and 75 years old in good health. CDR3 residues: CSVAGQDNTLTDTQYF. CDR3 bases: TGCAGCGTAGCGGGACAGGACAATACTCTCACAGATACGCAGTATTTT.